This TCR beta chain stems from a study of cytomegalovirus exposure and HLA in healthy donors. Points from the study as a whole: Investigators reported 150 to 200 TCR beta chains as tied to cytomegalovirus. TCR beta sequences numbering around 15,000 were associated with HLA alleles at 0.05 false discovery rate in a later analysis. The records held CMV serostatus as the only immune exposure information. DRB1 showed the most TCR associations and HLA-C the fewest in a later analysis, as rates varied by HLA locus.

Trimming removed 8 bases from V and 7 bases from J, with 18 bases in between. Per germline, CDR1 MNHEY and CDR2 SMNVEV (reference sequence). This CDR3 has 13 amino acids. With respect to this clone: No antigen is known for it.

PCR amplification relied on 60 Vbeta primers (plus 13 Jbeta primers). Assay used: immunoSEQ multiplex PCR; TCRdb lists only in-frame clones, some missing. The repertoire holds 200,000 to 250,000 clones, about 77% seen once, with roughly 3% in the top ten. The chain combines TRBV27 with TRBJ2-7; possible D gene TRBD1, 5 bases. This clonotype was sampled from a young woman in good health and CMV-seronegative. The sequenced sample consisted of PBMCs. The CDR3 reads CASSDVGAREQYF. The CDR3 bases are TGTGCCAGCTCTGACGTTGGGGCCAGGGAGCAGTACTTC.